The T cell receptor (beta chain) under discussion was sequenced for a study of Graves' ophthalmopathy and Graves' hyperthyroidism. About the study: The study drew peripheral blood at initial diagnosis, before any treatment. Study-wide results and caveats: Among thyroid clonotypes expanded above 0.001 frequency, most also appeared in blood.

This clonotype was seen at least ten times. What it binds is unknown. Amplified TCR beta CDR3 regions were obtained using RNA transcripts as template. Scientists carried out first-round RT-PCR using HTBI primers and then a second-round multiplex PCR. TCRdb called the multiplex PCR reads again in MiXCR, with one record for every CDR3 protein. The table records under 350,000 distinct CDR3 sequences, 15% to 20% of them present only once. Patients with other autoimmune diseases, uncontrolled infections, pregnancy or lactation were excluded. Per the germline V gene, CDR1 is LNHNV and CDR2 is YYDKDF (reference sequence). With 0 bases removed from V and 1 base from J, the gap between germline ends came to 7 bases. The CDR3 contains 15 residues.

This clonotype was sampled from an adult man with Graves' ophthalmopathy. The sequencing sample was made of peripheral blood. The gene calls are TRBV15 and TRBJ1-5; D might be TRBD1 (5 bases). For the CDR3, the DNA is TGTGCCACCAGCAGAGATCGGGACAGCAATCAGCCCCAGCATTTT. This translates into CATSRDRDSNQPQHF.